The clone carrying this T cell receptor beta chain has a single count. Its target is not known. The junction shows a germline mismatch at one end, possibly a read error. The CDR3 length is 13 residues. This sample was taken from a study of tumor-infiltrating lymphocytes in primary liver carcinoma. For the study at large: About 3.5 to 8 million productive TCRbeta reads were obtained from the samples, with similar numbers across tissue types.

The source material, about 17-31 mg of unsorted bulk tissue, was used to co-extract RNA and DNA. Points from the study as a whole: Relative to tumor region pairs, the tumor-adjacent and tumor-blood pairs showed overlap that was lower.

Priming with a constant-region primer yielded TCR beta cDNA from about 540 ng total RNA. Nested multiplex PCR, run for three rounds with slightly modified ARM-PCR, yielded TCR beta libraries. PCR rounds one and two used TRBV1-TRBV30 forward primers with a C-beta reverse primer for 9 to 10 cycles each. Using its own MiXCR run on the multiplex PCR reads, TCRdb lists one record per CDR3 protein. The repertoire includes over 100,000 distinct CDR3 sequences, approximately 68% of them detected once, and roughly 8.1% sits in the top ten. The sequencing input was tumor-adjacent normal liver tissue. The TCR was taken from a woman aged 60-75 years with primary liver carcinoma and hepatitis B virus infection. This chain links TRBV12-3 or TRBV12-4 with TRBJ2-7; TRBD2 agrees at 9 bases. This CDR3 reads CASKAAGGYEQSF. CDR3 bases: TGTGCCAGCAAAGCAGCGGGAGGTTACGAGCAGAGCTTC.